The entry below describes one T cell receptor beta chain. This sample was included in a study of shared T cell receptors in the human thymus. The assay was immunoSEQ multiplex PCR, and TCRdb's table has in-frame clones only and misses some. The profile shows hundreds of thousands of clones, around 87% of them singletons. Germline CDR1 and CDR2: SGHRS and YFSETQ. Trimming took 2 bases from V and 8 from J; bases not matched to a gene: 7. This CDR3 has 14 residues. The same data also went into a second study, on human thymus T cells. Per that study: Resections removed during corrective heart surgery provided the thymus tissue used.

The rearrangement links TRBV5-1 to TRBJ1-2, with 9 nucleotides matching TRBD1. The clonotype originates from a boy in the first two years of life with a congenital heart defect. The sequencing input was thymocytes. CDR3 bases: TGCGCCAGCAGCTTAGGACAGGGGTTGAGAGGCTACACCTTC. This gives the protein CASSLGQGLRGYTF.